This TCR beta chain originates from a study of shared clonotypes between healthy human individuals. Overall study context: Each donor's CD8 memory used one plate, CD8 naive two, each CD4 subset three.

The CDR3 consists of 13 residues. Per germline, CDR1 SQVTM and CDR2 ANQGSEA. With 7 bases removed from V and 1 base from J, the gap between germline ends came to 13 bases. The table came from immunoSEQ multiplex PCR; TCRdb's copy has only in-frame clones and leaves some out. The sample shows some 1 million clones, roughly 80% of them seen only once. Healthy HIV-negative adults without recent acute infections or vaccinations served as donors. This TCR came from a man in his late teens or twenties in good health. The sample consisted of memory CD4+ T cells sorted from blood. Subset: CD45RA-negative fraction. The V call is TRBV29-1, the J call TRBJ1-2; D perhaps matches TRBD1 (6 bases). Here the CDR3 reads CSATSQGNYGYTF. CDR3 sequence (DNA): TGCAGCGCTACATCACAGGGTAACTATGGCTACACCTTC.